The 32 T cell receptor beta chains below all came from one sample that was sequenced in a study of blood T cell repertoires in COVID-19. Repertoires were generated with immunoSEQ multiplex PCR, while TCRdb's copy carries only in-frame clones and drops some. The table lists about 14,000 clones, around 85% of them singletons. The sequencing sample was made of peripheral blood. These receptors all stem from a human donor with active COVID-19. The donor label of this sample is uncertain.

The chain is built from TRBV19 and TRBJ1-1, with 7 bases lining up with TRBD1. V was clipped by 5 bases and J by 1 base; unmatched bases: 7. The CDR3 contains 15 residues. Germline CDR1 LNHDA, CDR2 SQIVND (reference sequence). CDR3 loop: CASSPQGEGNTEAFF. CDR3 coding DNA: TGTGCCAGTAGTCCCCAGGGGGAAGGGAACACTGAAGCTTTCTTT.

The V and J genes are TRBV11-1 and TRBJ2-3, with 8 bases that match TRBD1. The ends lost 6 bases at V and 0 bases at J; junction bases unmatched: 5. Per germline, CDR1 SGHAT and CDR2 FQDESV (reference sequence). The CDR3 contains 15 residues. The CDR3 sequence: CASRQRQGSTDTQYF. The CDR3 bases are TGTGCCAGCAGACAAAGACAGGGGAGCACAGATACGCAGTATTTT. The whole variable domain, filled in from reference TRBV11-1 and TRBJ2-3, reads EAEVAQSPRYKITEKSQAVAFWCDPISGHATLYWYRQILGQGPELLVQFQDESVVDDSQLPKDRFSAERLKGVDSTLKIQPAELGDSAMYLCASRQRQGSTDTQYFGPGTRLTVL.

The V gene is TRBV4-3, the J gene TRBJ2-7; D not resolved. CDR3 length equals 13 residues. With 1 base removed from V and 7 bases from J, the gap between germline ends came to 11 bases. Per the germline V gene, CDR1 is LGHNA and CDR2 is YSLEER. CDR3: CASSQVANWEQYF. DNA of the CDR3: TGCGCCAGCAGCCAAGTTGCAAACTGGGAGCAGTACTTC.

The CDR3 is CASSLFGGQYNEQFF. DNA for the CDR3: TGTGCCAGCAGCTTATTCGGGGGGCAGTACAATGAGCAGTTCTTC. The rearrangement joins TRBV7-3 to TRBJ2-1, with D perhaps TRBD2 (7 bases). Germline loops: CDR1 SGHTA, CDR2 FQGTGA. There are 15 residues in the CDR3. V gave up 2 bases and J gave up 4 bases, with 12 bases separating them. Combining the CDR3 with reference TRBV7-3 and TRBJ2-1 gives the whole variable domain GAGVSQTPSNKVTEKGKYVELRCDPISGHTALYWYRQSLGQGPEFLIYFQGTGAADDSGLPNDRFFAVRPEGSVSTLKIQRTERGDSAVYLCASSLFGGQYNEQFFGPGTRLTVL.

V is TRBV6-4 and J is TRBJ2-1, with 9 bases matching TRBD1. The CDR3 is made up of 15 amino acids. J gave up 0 bases and V 4 bases, and 1 base lay outside the gene matches. Germline values: CDR1 MRHNA, CDR2 SNTAGT. The CDR3 bases are TGTGCCAGCAGTGCGACAGGGGGCTCCTACAATGAGCAGTTCTTC. This translates into CASSATGGSYNEQFF.

The chain is built from TRBV5-1 and TRBJ2-1, with TRBD1 identical over 8 bases. Germline V lookup: CDR1 SGHRS, CDR2 YFSETQ. CDR3 size: 14 residues. Trimming took 8 bases from V and 4 from J; bases not matched to a gene: 8. The CDR3 DNA sequence: TGCGCCAGTAGACAGGGGCCCGCTTACAATGAGCAGTTCTTC. As protein: CASRQGPAYNEQFF.

The chain employs TRBV5-5 and TRBJ2-5; TRBD2 is a possible D gene (5 bases). Germline CDR1 is SGHKS and CDR2 is YYEKEE (reference sequence). V shed 2 bases and J shed 3 bases, with 11 bases lying between them. The CDR3 runs to 14 residues. As DNA, the CDR3 is TGTGCCAGCAGCTTAAGAGGGTTCGAAGAGACCCAGTACTTC. Translated: CASSLRGFEETQYF.

The chain joins TRBV5-1 to TRBJ1-1; possible D gene TRBD1, 5 bases. V lost 2 bases, J lost 1 base, and 9 bases lay in between. CDR3 size: 14 residues. Germline V gene lookup returns CDR1 SGHRS and CDR2 YFSETQ. Here the CDR3 DNA reads TGCGCCAGCAGCTTCGGGGGGGAGAACACTGAAGCTTTCTTT. Amino acid sequence: CASSFGGENTEAFF.

The chain has TRBV4-2 and TRBJ2-7, with D unclear. The CDR3 sequence is 13 residues long. Germline V gene data show CDR1 as LGHNA and CDR2 as YNFKEQ. The V end lost 1 base, the J end lost 7 bases, and 11 bases lay between the germline ends. CDR3: CASSQVDSEEQYF. Written as DNA, the CDR3 is TGTGCCAGCAGCCAAGTCGATTCCGAGGAGCAGTACTTC.

The chain joins TRBV7-2 to TRBJ2-5; D is undetermined. The germline V gene encodes CDR1 SGHTA and CDR2 FQGNSA. The CDR3 consists of 16 residues. Trimming took off 2 bases at V and 2 bases at J, with 15 bases between the two ends. The CDR3 nucleotides are TGTGCCAGCAGCTTATCAGCATCCGGCGGTCAAGAGACCCAGTACTTC. This gives the protein CASSLSASGGQETQYF.

The V gene is TRBV5-1, the J gene TRBJ2-3; D is possibly TRBD1 (6 bases). Germline-derived CDR1 and CDR2 are SGHRS and YFSETQ. V was cut by 7 bases and J by 0 bases, with 9 bases left in between. The CDR3 consists of 13 residues. CDR3 protein: CASRDMSTDTQYF. As DNA, the CDR3 is TGCGCCAGCCGGGACATGAGCACAGATACGCAGTATTTT.

This sequence joins TRBV28 and TRBJ2-2; 7 nucleotides align to TRBD1. Per germline, CDR1 MDHEN and CDR2 SYDVKM. Losses at the gene ends were 6 bases for V and 4 bases for J; bases not matched to a gene: 5. This CDR3 comprises 14 residues. DNA for the CDR3: TGTGCCAGCAGGACGACAGGGAGCACCGGGGAGCTGTTTTTT. Its protein is CASRTTGSTGELFF.

The chain joins TRBV10-3 to TRBJ2-5; 11 positions match TRBD1. CDR3 length equals 14 residues. The V and J ends lost 6 bases and 5 bases, in that order; junction bases with no gene match: 5. The germline CDR1 and CDR2 sequences are ENHRY and SYGVKD. This CDR3 is CAISGTGGWETQYF. The DNA for the CDR3 is TGTGCCATCAGCGGGACAGGGGGTTGGGAGACCCAGTACTTC.

The chain links TRBV29-1 to TRBJ1-1; 8 nucleotides agree with TRBD1. Germline loops: CDR1 SQVTM, CDR2 ANQGSEA. The CDR3 spans 14 residues. V trimming: 4 bases; J trimming: 2 bases; junction bases outside the gene matches: 6. The CDR3 nucleotides read TGCAGCGTTGTTGAAGGGACAGGTAACACTGAAGCTTTCTTT. Translated, it gives CSVVEGTGNTEAFF.

The chain carries TRBV11-3 and TRBJ2-7; TRBD2 aligns across 7 bases. V was pared by 5 bases and J by 6 bases, with 22 bases of the junction left unmatched. This CDR3 has 18 amino acids. Germline V gene data show CDR1 as SGHNT and CDR2 as YENEEA. CDR3 protein: CASSPHGPQREGLGEQYF. CDR3 sequence (DNA): TGTGCCAGCAGCCCCCACGGCCCGCAGAGGGAGGGCCTCGGCGAGCAGTACTTC.

The V call is TRBV7-2, the J call TRBJ1-5, with TRBD1 as a possible D gene (5 bases). This CDR3 is built from 14 residues. V lost 4 bases and J 2 bases, leaving 9 bases between the germline ends. The germline V gene encodes CDR1 SGHTA and CDR2 FQGNSA. CDR3 in DNA: TGTGCCAGCAGCTGGGGGGACGGCAATCAGCCCCAGCATTTT. Residues: CASSWGDGNQPQHF.

The rearrangement links TRBV7-3 to TRBJ2-2; tentatively, D is TRBD1 (5 bases). The length of the CDR3 is 14 residues. Trimming took 3 bases from V and 1 from J, leaving 6 bases between them. Germline CDR1 is SGHTA and CDR2 is FQGTGA. The CDR3 nucleotides read TGTGCCAGCAGCTTGCAGGGGAACACCGGGGAGCTGTTTTTT. Its protein product is CASSLQGNTGELFF.

The chain carries TRBV5-4 and TRBJ2-3, with TRBD1 matching over 8 bases. CDR1 is SGHNT and CDR2 is YYREEE in the germline V gene (reference sequence). This CDR3 contains 14 residues. The V gene end was trimmed by 5 bases and the J gene end by 6 bases; junction bases not matched to a gene: 8. In DNA, the CDR3 is TGTGCCAGCAGACGACAGGGGTCAACGGATACGCAGTATTTT. Translation gives CASRRQGSTDTQYF.

The chain joins TRBV5-1 to TRBJ1-4, with 8 bases lining up with TRBD1. Losses at the gene ends were 4 bases for V and 6 bases for J; bases not matched to a gene: 8. CDR3 length: 15 amino acids. Germline V gene data show CDR1 as SGHRS and CDR2 as YFSETQ. The CDR3 loop reads CASSSAGQGYEKLFF. DNA for the CDR3: TGCGCCAGCAGCAGCGCCGGACAGGGTTATGAAAAACTGTTTTTT.

This clone is labeled medium-sized. The chain couples TRBV30 to TRBJ1-5, with no clear D. The V end lost 2 bases, the J end lost 2 bases, and 7 bases lay between the germline ends. The CDR3 covers 13 residues. CDR1 is GTSNPN, CDR2 SVGIG, per germline (reference sequence). Written as DNA, the CDR3 is TGTGCCTGGAGTCTAAAAGGCAATCAGCCCCAGCATTTT. This translates into CAWSLKGNQPQHF.

This clone was seen a handful of times. This sequence joins TRBV27 and TRBJ2-3; 11 nucleotides line up with TRBD2. The V gene's germline CDR1 is MNHEY and CDR2 SMNVEV (reference sequence). CDR3 length: 15 residues. The J segment lost 9 bases and the V segment lost 5 bases, leaving 10 bases of the junction unmatched. CDR3 in amino acids: CASSGSGGDYLTQYF. CDR3 coding DNA: TGTGCCAGCAGTGGTAGCGGGGGGGATTATTTGACGCAGTATTTT.

The gene calls are TRBV14 and TRBJ2-6; 8 nucleotides line up with TRBD1. Germline CDR1 and CDR2: SGHDN and FVKESK. The trim removed 6 bases at V and 2 bases at J, leaving 3 bases unmatched. There are 15 residues in the CDR3. The CDR3 is CASRQQGAGANVLTF. The CDR3 DNA reads as TGTGCCAGCAGACAACAGGGGGCTGGGGCCAACGTCCTGACTTTC.

The chain is built from TRBV28 and TRBJ2-5; 13 bases map to TRBD2. With 3 bases clipped from V and 0 bases from J, the junction kept 13 bases outside the gene matches. The CDR3 sequence is 20 residues long. The germline V gene encodes CDR1 MDHEN and CDR2 SYDVKM. CDR3 region: CASSFPLGLAGVRNQETQYF. In nucleotides, the CDR3 is TGTGCCAGCAGTTTTCCCCTCGGACTAGCGGGAGTGCGAAACCAAGAGACCCAGTACTTC.

The chain employs TRBV27 and TRBJ2-3; the D gene is possibly TRBD1 (6 bases). This CDR3 region has 12 residues. Germline CDR1 reads MNHEY; CDR2 reads SMNVEV (reference sequence). Trimming cost V 2 bases and J 14 bases, with 14 bases left between them. CDR3 protein: CASSLTRGPLYF. The CDR3, as DNA: TGTGCCAGCAGTTTAACCAGGGGCCCCTTGTATTTT.

This chain joins TRBV7-8 and TRBJ2-1, with D possibly being TRBD2 (6 bases). V lost 5 bases and J lost 5, with 19 bases in between. CDR1 and CDR2 (germline): SGHVS, FQNEAQ. CDR3 length equals 16 residues. CDR3 DNA sequence: TGTGCCAGCAGCCCAAAGACGGGGACTCCCCACAATGAGCAGTTCTTC. Translation gives CASSPKTGTPHNEQFF.

This clone was detected only a few times. J is TRBJ1-6 and V is TRBV9; maybe TRBD1 (5 bases). Looked up from germline, CDR1 is SGDLS and CDR2 is YYNGEE. Trimming stripped 5 bases from V and 1 base from J, with 10 bases between. This CDR3 spans 15 amino acids. The CDR3: CASSAGGSYNSPLHF. The CDR3 DNA reads as TGTGCCAGCAGTGCCGGGGGATCCTATAATTCACCCCTCCACTTT. The full variable domain, in which reference TRBV9 and TRBJ1-6 provide the parts outside the CDR3, is DSGVTQTPKHLITATGQRVTLRCSPRSGDLSVYWYQQSLDQGLQFLIQYYNGEERAKGNILERFSAQQFPDLHSELNLSSLELGDSALYFCASSAGGSYNSPLHFGNGTRLTVT.

The chain uses TRBV5-1 and TRBJ2-1; possibly TRBD1 for D (6 bases). V gave up 6 bases and J gave up 0 bases, with 13 bases separating them. The CDR3 spans 15 residues. Germline lookup yields CDR1 SGHRS and CDR2 YFSETQ. The DNA for the CDR3 is TGCGCCAGCAACCAGGGGAGCCGCTCCTACAATGAGCAGTTCTTC. Its translation: CASNQGSRSYNEQFF.

The V call is TRBV6-1, the J call TRBJ2-7, with D possibly matching TRBD1 (5 bases). V gave up 0 bases and J gave up 3 bases, with 12 bases separating them. CDR3 size: 15 residues. The germline V gene encodes CDR1 MNHNS and CDR2 SASEGT. CDR3 protein: CASSEADTGHYEQYF. The CDR3 region has the DNA TGTGCCAGCAGTGAAGCGGACACCGGACACTACGAGCAGTACTTC.

This chain links TRBV27 with TRBJ2-2; D gene ambiguous. CDR1 is MNHEY and CDR2 is SMNVEV in the germline V gene (reference sequence). Trimming stripped 4 bases from V and 1 base from J, with 4 bases between. CDR3 size: 13 residues. The CDR3 sequence: CASSSRNTGELFF. Written as DNA, the CDR3 is TGTGCCAGCAGTTCCCGGAACACCGGGGAGCTGTTTTTT.

The V call is TRBV27, the J call TRBJ1-6; TRBD1 matches at 7 bases. V gave up 5 bases and J gave up 7 bases; unmatched junction bases: 11. Germline CDR1 and CDR2: MNHEY and SMNVEV (reference sequence). The CDR3 is 16 amino acids. CDR3 nucleotide sequence: TGTGCCAGCAGTCCTCAGGGGGAAATTCGCAATTCACCCCTCCACTTT. It specifies CASSPQGEIRNSPLHF.

V usage is TRBV11-3 and J usage is TRBJ1-1; D possibly corresponds to TRBD1 (5 bases). Per the germline V gene, CDR1 is SGHNT and CDR2 is YENEEA. V was trimmed by 5 bases and J by 0 bases, leaving 19 bases between them. The CDR3 is 17 residues long. Here the CDR3 reads CASSLTRTPLMNTEAFF. Here the CDR3 DNA reads TGTGCCAGCAGCCTAACCCGGACACCGTTAATGAACACTGAAGCTTTCTTT.

The V and J genes are TRBV28 and TRBJ1-1; D unresolved. The CDR3 has 14 residues. Deletions cut 3 bases from V and 0 bases from J, with 8 bases between. Per the germline V gene, CDR1 is MDHEN and CDR2 is SYDVKM. In DNA, the CDR3 is TGTGCCAGCAGTTTGAGACTGCTGAACACTGAAGCTTTCTTT. Translating gives CASSLRLLNTEAFF.